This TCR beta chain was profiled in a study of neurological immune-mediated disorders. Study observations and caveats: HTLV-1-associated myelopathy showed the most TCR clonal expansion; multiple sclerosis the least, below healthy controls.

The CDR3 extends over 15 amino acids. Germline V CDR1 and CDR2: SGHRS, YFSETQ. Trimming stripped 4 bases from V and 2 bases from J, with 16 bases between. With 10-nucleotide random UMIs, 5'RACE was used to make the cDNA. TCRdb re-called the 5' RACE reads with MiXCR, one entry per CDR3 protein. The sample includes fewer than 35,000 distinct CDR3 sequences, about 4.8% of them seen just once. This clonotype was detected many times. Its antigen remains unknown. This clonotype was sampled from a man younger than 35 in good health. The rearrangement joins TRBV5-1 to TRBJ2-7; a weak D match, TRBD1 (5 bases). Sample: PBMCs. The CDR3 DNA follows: TGCGCCAGCAGCAGTAGACCAGGGAACCCCTACGAGCAGTACTTC. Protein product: CASSSRPGNPYEQYF.